The TCR beta chain under discussion was sequenced for a study of T cell changes during pregnancy in multiple sclerosis. The repertoire was sequenced with immunoSEQ multiplex PCR; TCRdb's copy has only in-frame clones and lacks some. The data show about 100,000 clones, with 90% to 95% seen just once and approximately 0.88% held by the top ten. This CDR3 spans 15 amino acids. Germline-derived CDR1 and CDR2 are LGHNA and YSLEER. V lost 1 base to trimming and J lost 1 base, with 8 bases between them. The rearrangement links TRBV4-3 to TRBJ1-3; D call uncertain. This clonotype was obtained from a female donor with multiple sclerosis, enrolled in a pregnancy study. The input for sequencing was peripheral blood, taken before pregnancy. CDR3 nucleotide sequence: TGCGCCAGCAGCCAAGGTTGGACTTCTGGAAACACCATATATTTT. It is translated as CASSQGWTSGNTIYF.